Only one count was recorded for the clone carrying this TCR beta chain. The data derive from a study of technical replicates of blood from several donors. TCRdb keeps only in-frame clones here, not all; method: immunoSEQ multiplex PCR. The data hold about 90,000 clones, with 94% observed a single time. CDR1 and CDR2 (germline): MNHNY, SVGAGI (reference sequence). This CDR3 region has 16 residues. Trimming took off 2 bases at V and 4 bases at J, with 16 bases between the two ends. The material sequenced was T cells isolated from PBMCs. The chain links TRBV6-6 to TRBJ2-3; D is unclear. This TCR was recovered from a human donor in good health. The CDR3 DNA follows: TGTGCCAGCAGTTACCGGGTGTTAGCCGAGTCAGATACGCAGTATTTT. Encoded protein: CASSYRVLAESDTQYF.